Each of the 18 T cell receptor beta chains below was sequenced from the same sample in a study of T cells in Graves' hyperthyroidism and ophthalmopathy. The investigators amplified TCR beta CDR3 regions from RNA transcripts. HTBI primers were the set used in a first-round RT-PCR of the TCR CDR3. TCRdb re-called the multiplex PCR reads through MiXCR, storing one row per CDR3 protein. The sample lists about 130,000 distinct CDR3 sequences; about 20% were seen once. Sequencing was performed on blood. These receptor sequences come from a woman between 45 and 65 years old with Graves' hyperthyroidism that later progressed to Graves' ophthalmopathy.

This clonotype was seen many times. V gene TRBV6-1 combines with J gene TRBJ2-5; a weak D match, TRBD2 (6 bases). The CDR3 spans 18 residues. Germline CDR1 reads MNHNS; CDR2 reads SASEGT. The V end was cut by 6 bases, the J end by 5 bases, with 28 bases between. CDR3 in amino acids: CASSPSIGPRGRGETQYF. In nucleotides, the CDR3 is TGTGCCAGCAGCCCCTCAATTGGACCCCGGGGCCGGGGGGAGACCCAGTACTTC.

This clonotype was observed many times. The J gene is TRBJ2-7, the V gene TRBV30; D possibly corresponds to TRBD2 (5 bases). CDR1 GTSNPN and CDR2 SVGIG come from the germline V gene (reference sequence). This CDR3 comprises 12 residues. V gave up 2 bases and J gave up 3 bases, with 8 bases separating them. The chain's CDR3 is CAWSRDFYEQYF. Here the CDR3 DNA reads TGTGCCTGGAGTCGGGATTTCTACGAGCAGTACTTC.

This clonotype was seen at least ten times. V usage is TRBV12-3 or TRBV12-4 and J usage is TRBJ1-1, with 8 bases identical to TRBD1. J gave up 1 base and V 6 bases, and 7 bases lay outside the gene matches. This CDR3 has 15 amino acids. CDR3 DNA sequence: TGTGCCAGCAGAATACAGGGGGGATCGAACACTGAAGCTTTCTTT. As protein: CASRIQGGSNTEAFF.

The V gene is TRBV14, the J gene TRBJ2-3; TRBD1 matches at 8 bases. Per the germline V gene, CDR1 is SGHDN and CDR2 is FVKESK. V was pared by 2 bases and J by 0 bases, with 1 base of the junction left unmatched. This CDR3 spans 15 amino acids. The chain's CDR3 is CASSQQGASTDTQYF. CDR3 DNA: TGTGCCAGCAGCCAACAGGGGGCTAGCACAGATACGCAGTATTTT. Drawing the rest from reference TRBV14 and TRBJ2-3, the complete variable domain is EAGVTQFPSHSVIEKGQTVTLRCDPISGHDNLYWYRRVMGKEIKFLLHFVKESKQDESGMPNNRFLAERTGGTYSTLKVQPAELEDSGVYFCASSQQGASTDTQYFGPGTRLTVL.

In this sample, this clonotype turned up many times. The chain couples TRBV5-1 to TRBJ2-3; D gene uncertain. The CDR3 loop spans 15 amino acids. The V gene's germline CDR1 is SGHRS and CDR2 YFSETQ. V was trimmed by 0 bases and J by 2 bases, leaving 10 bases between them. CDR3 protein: CASSLDGSYTDTQYF. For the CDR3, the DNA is TGCGCCAGCAGCTTGGACGGCTCCTACACAGATACGCAGTATTTT. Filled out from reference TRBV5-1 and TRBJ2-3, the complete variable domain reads KAGVTQTPRYLIKTRGQQVTLSCSPISGHRSVSWYQQTPGQGLQFLFEYFSETQRNKGNFPGRFSGRQFSNSRSEMNVSTLELGDSALYLCASSLDGSYTDTQYFGPGTRLTVL.

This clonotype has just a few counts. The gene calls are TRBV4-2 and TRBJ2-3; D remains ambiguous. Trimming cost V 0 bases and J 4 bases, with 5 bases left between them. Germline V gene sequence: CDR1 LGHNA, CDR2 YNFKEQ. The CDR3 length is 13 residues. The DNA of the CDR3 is TGTGCCAGCAGCCAAGATGTAGCAGATACGCAGTATTTT. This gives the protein CASSQDVADTQYF.

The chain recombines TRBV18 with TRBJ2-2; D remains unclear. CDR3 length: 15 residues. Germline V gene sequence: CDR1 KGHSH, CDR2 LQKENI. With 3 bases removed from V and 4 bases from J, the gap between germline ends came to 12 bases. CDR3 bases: TGTGCCAGCTCACCTTATCAGGCATTCACCGGGGAGCTGTTTTTT. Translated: CASSPYQAFTGELFF.

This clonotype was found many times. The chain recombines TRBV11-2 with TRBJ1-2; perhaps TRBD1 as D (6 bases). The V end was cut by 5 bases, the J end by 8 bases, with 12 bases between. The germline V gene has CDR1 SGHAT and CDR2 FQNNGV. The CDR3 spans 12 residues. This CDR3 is CASSPDRYGYTF. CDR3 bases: TGTGCCAGCAGCCCCGACAGGTACGGCTACACCTTC.

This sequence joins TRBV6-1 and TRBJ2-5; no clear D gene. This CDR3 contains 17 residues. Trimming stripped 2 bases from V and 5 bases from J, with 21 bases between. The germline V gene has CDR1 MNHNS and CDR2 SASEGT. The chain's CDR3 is CASSESVGGRSRETQYF. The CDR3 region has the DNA TGTGCCAGCAGTGAATCCGTGGGCGGCAGGAGTCGGGAGACCCAGTACTTC.

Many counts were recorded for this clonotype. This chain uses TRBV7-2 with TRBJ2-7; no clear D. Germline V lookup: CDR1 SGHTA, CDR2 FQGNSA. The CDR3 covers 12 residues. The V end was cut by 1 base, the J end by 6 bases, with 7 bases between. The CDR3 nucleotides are TGTGCCAGCAGCTTAGGACCCCCCGAGCAGTACTTC. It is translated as CASSLGPPEQYF.

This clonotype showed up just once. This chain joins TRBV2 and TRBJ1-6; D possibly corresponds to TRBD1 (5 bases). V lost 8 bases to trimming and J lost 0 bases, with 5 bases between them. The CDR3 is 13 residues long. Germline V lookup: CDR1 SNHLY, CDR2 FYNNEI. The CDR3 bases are TGTGCCAGCGGGGGCTCCTATAATTCACCCCTCCACTTT. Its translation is CASGGSYNSPLHF.

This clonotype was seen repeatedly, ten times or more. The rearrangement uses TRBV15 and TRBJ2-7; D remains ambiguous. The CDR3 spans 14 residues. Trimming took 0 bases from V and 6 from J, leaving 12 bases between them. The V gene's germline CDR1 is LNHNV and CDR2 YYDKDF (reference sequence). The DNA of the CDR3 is TGTGCCACCAGCAGAGATCTGACTCCCCCCGAGCAGTACTTC. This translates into CATSRDLTPPEQYF.

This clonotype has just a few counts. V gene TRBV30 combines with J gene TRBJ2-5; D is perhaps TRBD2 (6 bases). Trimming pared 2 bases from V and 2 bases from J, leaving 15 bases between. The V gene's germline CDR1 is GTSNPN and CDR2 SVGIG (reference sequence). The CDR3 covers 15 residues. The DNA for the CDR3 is TGTGCCTGGAGTTACAATAGCGGAAATCAAGAGACCCAGTACTTC. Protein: CAWSYNSGNQETQYF.

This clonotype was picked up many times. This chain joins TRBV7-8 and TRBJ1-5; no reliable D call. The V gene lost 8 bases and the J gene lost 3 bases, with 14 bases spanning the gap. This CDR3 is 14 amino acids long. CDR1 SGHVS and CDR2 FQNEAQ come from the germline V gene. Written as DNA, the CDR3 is TGTGCCAGCTCCCAGGTGGGCCTCAATCAGCCCCAGCATTTT. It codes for CASSQVGLNQPQHF.

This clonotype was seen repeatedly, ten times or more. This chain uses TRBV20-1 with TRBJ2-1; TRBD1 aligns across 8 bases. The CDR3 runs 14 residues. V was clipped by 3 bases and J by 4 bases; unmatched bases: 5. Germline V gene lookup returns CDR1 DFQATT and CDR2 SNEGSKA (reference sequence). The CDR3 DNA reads TGCAGTGCTAGTTCAGGGGGCGGGTACAATGAGCAGTTCTTC. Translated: CSASSGGGYNEQFF.

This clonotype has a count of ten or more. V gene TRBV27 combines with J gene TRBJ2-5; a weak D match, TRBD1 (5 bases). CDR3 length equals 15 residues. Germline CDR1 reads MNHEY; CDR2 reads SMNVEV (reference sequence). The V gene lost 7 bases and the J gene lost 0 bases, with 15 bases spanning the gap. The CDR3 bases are TGTGCCAGCATCCTTGGGGCTCCGAACCAAGAGACCCAGTACTTC. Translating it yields CASILGAPNQETQYF.

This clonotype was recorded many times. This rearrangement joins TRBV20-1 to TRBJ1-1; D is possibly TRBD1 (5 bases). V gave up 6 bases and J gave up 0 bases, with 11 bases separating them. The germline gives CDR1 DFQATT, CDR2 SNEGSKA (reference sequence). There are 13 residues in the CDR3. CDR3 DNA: TGCAGTGCCATCAGGGACCTGAACACTGAAGCTTTCTTT. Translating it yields CSAIRDLNTEAFF.

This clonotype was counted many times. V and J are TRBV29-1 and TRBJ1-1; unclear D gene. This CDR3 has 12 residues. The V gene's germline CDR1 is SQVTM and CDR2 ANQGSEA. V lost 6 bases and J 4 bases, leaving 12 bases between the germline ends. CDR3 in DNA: TGCAGCGTCGGCTTTTTTGGCACTGAAGCTTTCTTT. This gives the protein CSVGFFGTEAFF.